Listed below are T cell receptor beta chains from one sample, sequenced in a study of OX40 agonist ivuxolimab in advanced cancers. TCRdb keeps only in-frame clones here, not all; method: immunoSEQ multiplex PCR. The sample shows 65,000 to 75,000 clones, approximately 89% of them seen only once. Material: CD4+ or CD8+ T cells sorted from blood, obtained in a trial of the OX40 agonist ivuxolimab. The receptors shown here come from an adult with an advanced solid tumor such as melanoma, head and neck, liver or kidney cancer. Each CDR3 is given with its conserved first and last residue. A D gene is named only where the DNA matches it firmly. Expanded clones are given a class, and other clones once, few, many or no size at all.

clone_size: .
v_call: TRBV10-3
d_call: .
cdr3_aa: CAISEGSDQPQHF

clone_size: .
v_call: TRBV30
d_call: .
cdr3_aa: CAWSPRDLARIGYTF

clone_size: .
v_call: TRBV29-1
d_call: .
cdr3_aa: CSVWLGTGTRGIRTEAFF

clone_size: .
v_call: TRBV30
d_call: .
cdr3_aa: CAWQQDNYGYTF

clone_size: .
v_call: TRBV2
d_call: .
cdr3_aa: CASRVEAKNIQYF

clone_size: .
v_call: TRBV6-1
d_call: .
cdr3_aa: CASSGQFNQPQHF

clone_size: .
v_call: TRBV2
d_call: TRBD1
cdr3_aa: CASREDRAGYTF

clone_size: .
v_call: TRBV2
d_call: .
cdr3_aa: CASRGTFSSYEQYF

clone_size: .
v_call: TRBV27
d_call: .
cdr3_aa: CASSRALRPTRYNEQFF

clone_size: .
v_call: TRBV7-6
d_call: .
cdr3_aa: CASSSGGTEAFF

clone_size: .
v_call: TRBV29-1
d_call: .
cdr3_aa: CSAAQYKETQYF

clone_size: once
v_call: TRBV20-1
d_call: .
cdr3_aa: CSASRGGEQFF

clone_size: .
v_call: TRBV19
d_call: .
cdr3_aa: CASRGGSFDNSPLHF

clone_size: once
v_call: TRBV10-3
d_call: .
cdr3_aa: CAIRKSNNEQFF

clone_size: .
v_call: TRBV4-1
d_call: .
cdr3_aa: CASSQEEGIRYEQYF

clone_size: once
v_call: TRBV10-3
d_call: TRBD1
cdr3_aa: CAISESNRGGNQPQHF

clone_size: .
v_call: TRBV7-8
d_call: .
cdr3_aa: CASSLKRVNTEAFF

clone_size: .
v_call: TRBV6-1
d_call: .
cdr3_aa: CASRGRLYQETQYF

clone_size: .
v_call: TRBV4-1
d_call: .
cdr3_aa: CASSTQLVAETQYF

clone_size: once
v_call: TRBV6-5
d_call: .
cdr3_aa: CASSTWNEQFF

clone_size: few
v_call: TRBV7-9
d_call: .
cdr3_aa: CASSSSGTPLHF

clone_size: .
v_call: TRBV30
d_call: TRBD1
cdr3_aa: CARGPGQGGEQYF

clone_size: .
v_call: TRBV5-4
d_call: TRBD1
cdr3_aa: CASSPLQGARQETQYF

clone_size: .
v_call: TRBV10-1
d_call: TRBD1
cdr3_aa: CASSKGQGNTEAFF

clone_size: .
v_call: TRBV6-6
d_call: TRBD1
cdr3_aa: CASRLGTGVGTGELFF

clone_size: .
v_call: TRBV18
d_call: TRBD1
cdr3_aa: CASSLQTGANYGYTF

clone_size: .
v_call: TRBV18
d_call: .
cdr3_aa: CASSPRATGELFF

clone_size: .
v_call: TRBV7-6
d_call: .
cdr3_aa: CASSLGGGGGIGNEQFF

clone_size: .
v_call: TRBV5-6
d_call: .
cdr3_aa: CASSLRADGYTF